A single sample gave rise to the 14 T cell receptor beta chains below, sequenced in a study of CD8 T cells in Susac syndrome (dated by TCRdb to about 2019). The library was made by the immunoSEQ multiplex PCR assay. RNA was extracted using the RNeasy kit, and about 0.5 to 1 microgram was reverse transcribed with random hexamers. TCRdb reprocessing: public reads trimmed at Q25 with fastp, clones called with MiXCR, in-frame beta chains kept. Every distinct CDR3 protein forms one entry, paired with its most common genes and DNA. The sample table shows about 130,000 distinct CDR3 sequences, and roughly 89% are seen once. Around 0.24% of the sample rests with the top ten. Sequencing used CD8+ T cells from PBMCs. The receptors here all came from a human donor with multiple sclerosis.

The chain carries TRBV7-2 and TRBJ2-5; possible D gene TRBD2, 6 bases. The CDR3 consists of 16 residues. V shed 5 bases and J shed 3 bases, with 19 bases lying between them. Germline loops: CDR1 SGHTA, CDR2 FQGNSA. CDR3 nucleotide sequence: TGTGCCAGCAGCGGGATCTCCGGGACGGGAGAAGAGACCCAGTACTTC. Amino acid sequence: CASSGISGTGEETQYF.

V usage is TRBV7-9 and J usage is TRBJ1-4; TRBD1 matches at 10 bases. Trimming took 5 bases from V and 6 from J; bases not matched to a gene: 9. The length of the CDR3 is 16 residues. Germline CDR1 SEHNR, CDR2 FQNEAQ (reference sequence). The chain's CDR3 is CASSPHGGTGDEKLFF. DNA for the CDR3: TGTGCCAGCAGCCCCCACGGCGGGACAGGGGATGAAAAACTGTTTTTT. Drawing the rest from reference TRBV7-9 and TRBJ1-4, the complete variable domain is DTGVSQNPRHKITKRGQNVTFRCDPISEHNRLYWYRQTLGQGPEFLTYFQNEAQLEKSRLLSDRFSAERPKGSFSTLEIQRTEQGDSAMYLCASSPHGGTGDEKLFFGSGTQLSVL.

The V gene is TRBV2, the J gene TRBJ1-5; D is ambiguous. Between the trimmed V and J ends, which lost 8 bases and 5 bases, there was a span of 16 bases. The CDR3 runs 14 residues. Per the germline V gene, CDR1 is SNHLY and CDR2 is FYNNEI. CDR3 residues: CASDTLPEYQPQHF. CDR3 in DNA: TGTGCCAGCGATACCCTACCCGAATATCAGCCCCAGCATTTT.

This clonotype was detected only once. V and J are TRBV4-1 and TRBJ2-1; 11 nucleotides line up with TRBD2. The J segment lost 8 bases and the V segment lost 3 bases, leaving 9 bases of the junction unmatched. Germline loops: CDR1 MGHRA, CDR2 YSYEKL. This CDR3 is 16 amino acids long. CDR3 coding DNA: TGCGCCAGCAGCCAGGTGGGAATAGCGGGAGGGGATGAGCAGTTCTTC. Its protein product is CASSQVGIAGGDEQFF.

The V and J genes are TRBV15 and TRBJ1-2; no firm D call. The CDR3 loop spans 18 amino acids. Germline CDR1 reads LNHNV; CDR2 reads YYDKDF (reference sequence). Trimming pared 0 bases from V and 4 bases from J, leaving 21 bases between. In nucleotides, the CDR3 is TGTGCCACCAGCAGAGATATCCAAACAGAAACCCCCCTCTATGGCTACACCTTC. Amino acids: CATSRDIQTETPLYGYTF.

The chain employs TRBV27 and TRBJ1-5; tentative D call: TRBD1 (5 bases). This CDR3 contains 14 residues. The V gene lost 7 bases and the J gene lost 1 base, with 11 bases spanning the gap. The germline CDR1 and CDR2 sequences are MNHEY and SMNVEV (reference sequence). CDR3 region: CASKAGLSNQPQHF. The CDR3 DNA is TGTGCCAGCAAAGCAGGGTTGAGCAATCAGCCCCAGCATTTT.

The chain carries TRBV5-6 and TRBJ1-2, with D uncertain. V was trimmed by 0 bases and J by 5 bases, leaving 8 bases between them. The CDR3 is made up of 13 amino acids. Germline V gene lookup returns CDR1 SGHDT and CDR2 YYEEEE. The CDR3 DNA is TGTGCCAGCAGCTTGGAAACAGCTTATGGCTACACCTTC. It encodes CASSLETAYGYTF.

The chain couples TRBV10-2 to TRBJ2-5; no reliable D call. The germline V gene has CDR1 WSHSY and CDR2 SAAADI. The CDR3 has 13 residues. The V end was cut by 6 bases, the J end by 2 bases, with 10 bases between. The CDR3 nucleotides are TGCGCCAGCAGAGGGCGGCTTCAAGAGACCCAGTACTTC. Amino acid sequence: CASRGRLQETQYF.

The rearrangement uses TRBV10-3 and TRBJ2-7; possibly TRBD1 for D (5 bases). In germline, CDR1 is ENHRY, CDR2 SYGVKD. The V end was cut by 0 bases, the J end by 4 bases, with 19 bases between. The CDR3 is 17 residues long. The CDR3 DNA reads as TGTGCCATCAGTGAGTCAGCCCCGGCCACAGGAGTTTACGAGCAGTACTTC. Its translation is CAISESAPATGVYEQYF.

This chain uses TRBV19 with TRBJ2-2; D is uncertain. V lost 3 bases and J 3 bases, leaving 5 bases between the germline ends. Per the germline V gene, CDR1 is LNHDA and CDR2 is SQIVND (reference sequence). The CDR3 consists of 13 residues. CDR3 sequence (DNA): TGTGCCAGTAGTATGAGCTACACCGGGGAGCTGTTTTTT. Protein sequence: CASSMSYTGELFF.

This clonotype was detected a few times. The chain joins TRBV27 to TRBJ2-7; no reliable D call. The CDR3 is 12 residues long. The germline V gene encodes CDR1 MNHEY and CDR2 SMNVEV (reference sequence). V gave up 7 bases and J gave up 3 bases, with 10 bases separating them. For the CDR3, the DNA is TGTGCCAGCACGGACGGGCACTACGAGCAGTACTTC. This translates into CASTDGHYEQYF.

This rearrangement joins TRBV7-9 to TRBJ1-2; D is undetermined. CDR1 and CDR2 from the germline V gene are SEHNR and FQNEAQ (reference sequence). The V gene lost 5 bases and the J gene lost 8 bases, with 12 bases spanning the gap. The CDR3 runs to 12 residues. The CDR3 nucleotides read TGTGCCAGCAGCCGTCCCGTGGACGGCTACACCTTC. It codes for CASSRPVDGYTF.

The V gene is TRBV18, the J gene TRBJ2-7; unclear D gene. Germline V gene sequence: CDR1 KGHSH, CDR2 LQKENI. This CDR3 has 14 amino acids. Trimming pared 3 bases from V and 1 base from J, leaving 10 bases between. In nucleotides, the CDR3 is TGTGCCAGCTCACCTTCGGCTGAATCCTACGAGCAGTACTTC. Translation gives CASSPSAESYEQYF.

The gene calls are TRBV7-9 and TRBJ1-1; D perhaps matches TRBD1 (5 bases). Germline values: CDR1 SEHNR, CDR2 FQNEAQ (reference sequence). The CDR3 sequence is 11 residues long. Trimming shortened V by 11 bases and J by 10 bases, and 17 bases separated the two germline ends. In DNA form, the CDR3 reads TGTGCCTGCTGGGGCTCCCTAGGAGCTTTCTTT. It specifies CACWGSLGAFF. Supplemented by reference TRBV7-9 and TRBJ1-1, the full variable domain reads DTGVSQNPRHKITKRGQNVTFRCDPISEHNRLYWYRQTLGQGPEFLTYFQNEAQLEKSRLLSDRFSAERPKGSFSTLEIQRTEQGDSAMYLCACWGSLGAFFGQGTRLTVV.